The 26 T cell receptor beta chains in this list originate from one sample, sequenced in a study of blood T cell repertoires in COVID-19. Sequencing was performed with immunoSEQ multiplex PCR; in TCRdb, only in-frame clones are kept and a portion is missing. This sample carries fewer than 85,000 clones, 70% to 85% of them seen once, and the ten largest clones take 35% to 40%. What was sequenced was peripheral blood. The receptors originated from a woman aged 65 to 85 with acute or convalescent COVID-19.

This chain connects TRBV6-6 to TRBJ1-2, with no clear D. Germline values: CDR1 MNHNY, CDR2 SVGAGI (reference sequence). The CDR3 is 13 residues long. Trimming left V 6 bases short and J 8 bases short, with 16 bases between. CDR3 protein: CASSLYSTWGYTF. The CDR3 nucleotides read TGTGCCAGCAGCCTCTATTCCACTTGGGGCTACACCTTC.

The genes are TRBV5-5 and TRBJ1-4; possible D gene TRBD1, 5 bases. V was pared by 4 bases and J by 8 bases, with 15 bases between. The germline V gene has CDR1 SGHKS and CDR2 YYEKEE (reference sequence). This CDR3 spans 14 amino acids. CDR3 loop: CASSPPGRGEKLFF. CDR3 DNA: TGTGCCAGCAGCCCCCCAGGGAGGGGCGAAAAACTGTTTTTT.

The chain recombines TRBV29-1 with TRBJ2-2; 12 bases match TRBD2. Losses at the gene ends were 4 bases for V and 3 bases for J; bases not matched to a gene: 12. Germline values: CDR1 SQVTM, CDR2 ANQGSEA. The CDR3 has 18 residues. The CDR3 DNA follows: TGCAGCGTTGCACGGTCTAGCGGGGGGGCCGGGCACACCGGGGAGCTGTTTTTT. Protein: CSVARSSGGAGHTGELFF.

V and J are TRBV19 and TRBJ1-1; 8 bases align to TRBD1. Germline CDR1 and CDR2: LNHDA and SQIVND (reference sequence). This CDR3 is built from 17 residues. The J segment lost 1 base and the V segment lost 3 bases, leaving 10 bases of the junction unmatched. CDR3 sequence: CASSMAGAGQGNTEAFF. The CDR3 coding sequence is TGTGCCAGTAGTATGGCGGGTGCTGGACAGGGGAACACTGAAGCTTTCTTT.

This clone was recorded once. The V gene is TRBV11-2, the J gene TRBJ1-1; D is uncertain. Germline V gene lookup returns CDR1 SGHAT and CDR2 FQNNGV. CDR3 length equals 11 residues. Trimming removed 8 bases from V and 11 bases from J, with 15 bases in between. The CDR3 nucleotides read TGTGCCAGCGAAACGCGGTGGTGGGCTTTCTTT. This sequence encodes CASETRWWAFF.

The chain links TRBV5-1 to TRBJ2-7, with D tentatively TRBD1 (5 bases). Germline V gene data show CDR1 as SGHRS and CDR2 as YFSETQ. Trimming cost V 4 bases and J 0 bases, with 11 bases left between them. This CDR3 contains 14 residues. CDR3 coding DNA: TGCGCCAGCAGCCCCCCTGACAGCTCCTACGAGCAGTACTTC. Its protein product is CASSPPDSSYEQYF.

The J gene is TRBJ2-3, the V gene TRBV6-1, with TRBD2 matching over 9 bases. Germline trimming cut 3 bases from V and 2 bases from J; bases unmatched to any gene: 12. The CDR3 is made up of 18 amino acids. Germline V gives CDR1 MNHNS, CDR2 SASEGT. CDR3 bases: TGTGCCAGCAGTGATTATTGGCGGGGGGGCCCCAACACAGATACGCAGTATTTT. Amino acids: CASSDYWRGGPNTDTQYF.

In DNA form, the CDR3 reads TGTGCCAGCAGCCAAGTTGGGCAGGGCGACGAAAAACTGTTTTTT. Protein sequence: CASSQVGQGDEKLFF. This rearrangement joins TRBV14 to TRBJ1-4, with a possible D match to TRBD1 (5 bases). V was trimmed by 1 base and J by 8 bases, leaving 14 bases between them. Germline V gene lookup returns CDR1 SGHDN and CDR2 FVKESK. CDR3 length: 15 residues.

The rearrangement uses TRBV5-4 and TRBJ2-5; tentatively, D is TRBD2 (6 bases). The V end was cut by 1 base, the J end by 2 bases, with 12 bases between. Germline V gene lookup returns CDR1 SGHNT and CDR2 YYREEE (reference sequence). The CDR3 runs to 15 residues. The CDR3 region has the DNA TGTGCCAGCAGCTTGTCACTAGCAGGACAAGAGACCCAGTACTTC. Encoded protein: CASSLSLAGQETQYF.

This chain connects TRBV24-1 to TRBJ2-3, with TRBD2 identical over 12 bases. Germline V lookup: CDR1 KGHDR, CDR2 SFDVKD. V lost 4 bases to trimming and J lost 1 base; unmatched junction nucleotides: 2. This CDR3 spans 16 amino acids. The CDR3 sequence: CATSDRLAGGTDTQYF. CDR3 in DNA: TGTGCCACCAGTGACCGACTAGCGGGGGGCACAGATACGCAGTATTTT.

This clone occurred once. The rearrangement uses TRBV19 and TRBJ2-1; 12 bases agree with TRBD1. CDR1 is LNHDA and CDR2 is SQIVND in the germline V gene (reference sequence). Germline trimming cut 1 base from V and 9 bases from J; bases unmatched to any gene: 4. The CDR3 loop spans 15 amino acids. The CDR3 protein is CASSIGGQGAFEQFF. The DNA of the CDR3 is TGTGCCAGTAGTATAGGGGGACAGGGGGCGTTTGAGCAGTTCTTC.

Concerning this clone: Additional DNA sequences in this sample encode the identical CDR3. The rearrangement uses TRBV27 and TRBJ2-7; the match to TRBD1 covers 8 bases. After removal of 6 bases from V and 1 base from J, the junction contained 8 bases not matched to a gene. Germline V gives CDR1 MNHEY, CDR2 SMNVEV (reference sequence). The CDR3 has 15 residues. CDR3 protein: CASRRGQGASYEQYF. The CDR3 DNA sequence: TGTGCCAGCAGACGAGGACAGGGAGCTTCCTACGAGCAGTACTTC.

The chain uses TRBV15 and TRBJ1-1; 9 positions agree with TRBD1. V shed 0 bases, J shed 1 base, and the junction held 3 bases outside the gene matches. CDR1 and CDR2 (germline): LNHNV, YYDKDF (reference sequence). This CDR3 has 16 residues. CDR3 protein: CATSRDRTGANTEAFF. The DNA for the CDR3 is TGTGCCACCAGCAGAGATCGGACAGGGGCGAACACTGAAGCTTTCTTT.

V usage is TRBV18 and J usage is TRBJ1-5; the match to TRBD1 covers 9 bases. Per the germline V gene, CDR1 is KGHSH and CDR2 is LQKENI. The CDR3 covers 16 residues. The V gene end was trimmed by 3 bases and the J gene end by 3 bases; junction bases not matched to a gene: 6. The CDR3 loop is CASSPQTGGFNQPQHF. In nucleotides, the CDR3 is TGTGCCAGCTCACCCCAGACAGGGGGATTCAATCAGCCCCAGCATTTT. The full variable domain, rest sourced from reference TRBV18 and TRBJ1-5, is NAGVMQNPRHLVRRRGQEARLRCSPMKGHSHVYWYRQLPEEGLKFMVYLQKENIIDESGMPKERFSAEFPKEGPSILRIQQVVRGDSAAYFCASSPQTGGFNQPQHFGDGTRLSIL.

The genes are TRBV5-1 and TRBJ2-4, with 10 bases identical to TRBD2. The CDR3 has 14 amino acids. J was trimmed by 6 bases and V by 4 bases; bases with no gene match: 4. Germline loops: CDR1 SGHRS, CDR2 YFSETQ. DNA of the CDR3: TGCGCCAGCAGCCCTAGCGGGGGCCGAAACATTCAGTACTTC. As protein: CASSPSGGRNIQYF. Supplemented by reference TRBV5-1 and TRBJ2-4, the full variable domain reads KAGVTQTPRYLIKTRGQQVTLSCSPISGHRSVSWYQQTPGQGLQFLFEYFSETQRNKGNFPGRFSGRQFSNSRSEMNVSTLELGDSALYLCASSPSGGRNIQYFGAGTRLSVL.

The chain joins TRBV10-2 to TRBJ1-1, with D hard to call. The CDR3 is 13 residues long. V was pared by 7 bases and J by 3 bases, with 12 bases between. CDR1 and CDR2 (germline): WSHSY, SAAADI. CDR3 sequence reads: CASKRGRDTEAFF. The DNA for the CDR3 is TGCGCCAGCAAGAGAGGGAGGGACACTGAAGCTTTCTTT.

The CDR3 region has the DNA TGTGCCAGCAGCCAACAGGGGGAGCTGTTTTTT. It codes for CASSQQGELFF. The V gene is TRBV3-1 (or the pseudogene TRBV3-2), the J gene TRBJ2-2; D is unclear. The V end lost 2 bases, the J end lost 8 bases, and 3 bases lay between the germline ends. The length of the CDR3 is 11 residues. Germline V lookup: CDR1 LGHDT, CDR2 YNNKEL (reference sequence).

The V call is TRBV5-6, the J call TRBJ2-5; possibly TRBD1 for D (6 bases). Trimming removed 0 bases from V and 4 bases from J, with 13 bases in between. Germline CDR1 is SGHDT and CDR2 is YYEEEE. The CDR3 is 15 residues long. CDR3 sequence reads: CASSLGRGKAETQYF. CDR3 sequence (DNA): TGTGCCAGCAGCTTGGGCAGGGGAAAGGCAGAGACCCAGTACTTC.

The J gene is TRBJ1-4, the V gene TRBV12-3 or TRBV12-4, with unresolved D. This CDR3 is 12 amino acids long. The ends were cut back, 1 base at V and 8 bases at J, with 5 bases in the middle. The CDR3, as DNA: TGTGCCAGCAGTTTAGGGCGGGAAAAACTGTTTTTT. Residues: CASSLGREKLFF.

The chain carries TRBV19 and TRBJ2-5; a weak D match, TRBD1 (6 bases). V was pared by 4 bases and J by 4 bases, with 19 bases between. Germline V lookup: CDR1 LNHDA, CDR2 SQIVND (reference sequence). The CDR3 is made up of 16 amino acids. Written as DNA, the CDR3 is TGTGCCAGTAGTACCGTTATAGGGGGTAGAGGAGAGACCCAGTACTTC. It specifies CASSTVIGGRGETQYF.

This clone was observed once. The chain couples TRBV6-5 to TRBJ2-5, with D perhaps matching TRBD1 (6 bases). V was cut by 7 bases and J by 2 bases, with 14 bases left in between. This CDR3 spans 14 amino acids. Germline assignment: CDR1 MNHEY and CDR2 SVGAGI. The CDR3 loop is CASNLQGTQETQYF. For the CDR3, the DNA is TGTGCCAGCAACTTACAGGGTACACAAGAGACCCAGTACTTC.

This clone was observed a few times. The V call is TRBV24-1, the J call TRBJ2-2; tentatively, D is TRBD1 (5 bases). The germline V gene has CDR1 KGHDR and CDR2 SFDVKD. The CDR3 is 15 residues long. V lost 4 bases, J lost 4 bases, and 12 bases lay in between. This CDR3 is CATSDHTGSTGELFF. For the CDR3, the DNA is TGTGCCACCAGTGACCATACAGGATCCACCGGGGAGCTGTTTTTT.

The chain carries TRBV5-4 and TRBJ2-3; TRBD1 matches 8 bases. V was pared by 4 bases and J by 4 bases, with 5 bases of the junction left unmatched. Germline loops: CDR1 SGHNT, CDR2 YYREEE (reference sequence). This CDR3 comprises 14 residues. The CDR3 spells CASSKDRVADTQYF. The CDR3 DNA reads as TGTGCCAGCAGCAAGGACAGGGTAGCAGATACGCAGTATTTT.

The rearrangement joins TRBV2 to TRBJ1-1; D unresolved. The V end was cut by 10 bases, the J end by 4 bases, with 10 bases between. The length of the CDR3 is 11 residues. Looked up from germline, CDR1 is SNHLY and CDR2 is FYNNEI. CDR3 nucleotides: TGTGCCACGGTGTACGGCACTGAAGCTTTCTTT. Protein: CATVYGTEAFF.

The CDR3 nucleotides read TGTGCCAGCAGTTTTAGCTCCGGGACAGGGGGAAATCAGCCCCAGCATTTT. It is translated as CASSFSSGTGGNQPQHF. This chain connects TRBV27 to TRBJ1-5; 11 bases align to TRBD1. The CDR3 covers 17 residues. V shed 3 bases, J shed 4 bases, and the junction held 8 bases outside the gene matches. Germline V gene sequence: CDR1 MNHEY, CDR2 SMNVEV (reference sequence).

Regarding this clone: A much more abundant neighbour one base away suggests this may be a read error. The chain joins TRBV2 to TRBJ1-2, with D hard to call. The V end was cut by 1 base, the J end by 2 bases, with 5 bases between. The CDR3 sequence is 13 residues long. In germline, CDR1 is SNHLY, CDR2 FYNNEI. This chain's CDR3 is CASSEDKNYGYTF. The CDR3 DNA sequence: TGTGCCAGCAGTGAAGACAAGAACTATGGCTACACCTTC. Filled out from reference TRBV2 and TRBJ1-2, the complete variable domain reads EPEVTQTPSHQVTQMGQEVILRCVPISNHLYFYWYRQILGQKVEFLVSFYNNEISEKSEIFDDQFSVERPDGSNFTLKIRSTKLEDSAMYFCASSEDKNYGYTFGSGTRLTVV.